Shown below are 14 T cell receptor beta chains from a single sample sequenced in a study of Ad26.COV2.S vaccination and SARS-CoV-2 variants. Some clones are missing from TCRdb's copy, which holds only in-frame ones; the method was immunoSEQ multiplex PCR. The sample lists about 400,000 clones; approximately 89% were seen once. Described treatment: 19 received Ad26.COV2.S at low or high dose, single or two shots; roughly five received placebo; per-sample allocation not given. Day 63 after the first vaccine or placebo injection was the time point for sampling. This sample comprised peripheral blood, obtained in a trial of Ad26.COV2.S vaccine versus placebo. All receptors come from a person aged 18-65 years who received the Ad26.COV2.S COVID-19 vaccine or a placebo.

The chain is built from TRBV29-1 and TRBJ2-7, with TRBD2 matching 10 bases. This CDR3 spans 15 amino acids. Germline V lookup: CDR1 SQVTM, CDR2 ANQGSEA. V lost 6 bases to trimming and J lost 2 bases; unmatched junction nucleotides: 10. The CDR3 DNA reads TGCAGCGTGGTCAGGACTAGCGGACCCCCCTACGAGCAGTACTTC. The encoded protein is CSVVRTSGPPYEQYF.

The chain has TRBV5-6 and TRBJ1-4, with 7 bases aligning to TRBD1. The CDR3 consists of 17 residues. V shed 4 bases, J shed 0 bases, and the junction held 9 bases outside the gene matches. Germline V lookup: CDR1 SGHDT, CDR2 YYEEEE. CDR3 DNA sequence: TGTGCCAGCAGCGGTCCGACAGGGAGGGCAACTAATGAAAAACTGTTTTTT. Amino acid sequence: CASSGPTGRATNEKLFF. Complete variable domain (other parts from reference TRBV5-6 and TRBJ1-4): DAGVTQSPTHLIKTRGQQVTLRCSPKSGHDTVSWYQQALGQGPQFIFQYYEEEERQRGNFPDRFSGHQFPNYSSELNVNALLLGDSALYLCASSGPTGRATNEKLFFGSGTQLSVL.

This chain uses TRBV5-4 with TRBJ2-1, with D possibly matching TRBD1 (6 bases). The CDR3 has 16 residues. Germline V gene sequence: CDR1 SGHNT, CDR2 YYREEE (reference sequence). Between the trimmed V and J ends, which lost 4 bases and 0 bases, there was a span of 14 bases. The CDR3 DNA sequence: TGTGCCAGCAGCCCGTCTACAGGGATCTCCTACAATGAGCAGTTCTTC. Protein: CASSPSTGISYNEQFF.

V gene TRBV19 combines with J gene TRBJ2-5; TRBD1 agrees at 10 bases. CDR3 length equals 15 residues. From germline, CDR1 is LNHDA and CDR2 SQIVND (reference sequence). The ends lost 5 bases at V and 4 bases at J; junction bases unmatched: 7. CDR3 sequence reads: CASSSIDRGRETQYF. DNA of the CDR3: TGTGCCAGTAGTTCAATAGACAGGGGGCGAGAGACCCAGTACTTC.

J is TRBJ2-1 and V is TRBV5-4, with D perhaps matching TRBD2 (5 bases). This CDR3 spans 14 amino acids. The V and J ends lost 4 bases and 1 base respectively, with 9 bases between them. From germline, CDR1 is SGHNT and CDR2 YYREEE (reference sequence). CDR3 residues: CASSPPGSYNEQFF. DNA for the CDR3: TGTGCCAGCAGCCCCCCGGGGTCCTACAATGAGCAGTTCTTC. The full variable domain, rest sourced from reference TRBV5-4 and TRBJ2-1, is ETGVTQSPTHLIKTRGQQVTLRCSSQSGHNTVSWYQQALGQGPQFIFQYYREEENGRGNFPPRFSGLQFPNYSSELNVNALELDDSALYLCASSPPGSYNEQFFGPGTRLTVL.

CDR3 protein: CSAEQANIQYF. Written as DNA, the CDR3 is TGCAGCGCCGAGCAAGCAAACATTCAGTACTTC. The V call is TRBV29-1, the J call TRBJ2-4; D call uncertain. Between the trimmed V and J ends, which lost 7 bases and 6 bases, there was a span of 10 bases. Germline V gene lookup returns CDR1 SQVTM and CDR2 ANQGSEA. CDR3 size: 11 residues. Together with reference TRBV29-1 and TRBJ2-4, the CDR3 gives the full variable domain: SAVISQKPSRDICQRGTSLTIQCQVDSQVTMMFWYRQQPGQSLTLIATANQGSEATYESGFVIDKFPISRPNLTFSTLTVSNMSPEDSSIYLCSAEQANIQYFGAGTRLSVL.

This rearrangement joins TRBV6-5 to TRBJ2-1; 10 nucleotides align to TRBD2. Germline values: CDR1 MNHEY, CDR2 SVGAGI. Unmatched junction bases numbered 3, after V lost 0 bases and J lost 4 bases. There are 16 residues in the CDR3. CDR3 in amino acids: CASSYSPSGSYNEQFF. CDR3 nucleotides: TGTGCCAGCAGTTACTCTCCTAGCGGGAGTTACAATGAGCAGTTCTTC.

This chain connects TRBV6-6 to TRBJ2-2; 7 bases fit TRBD1. Germline V CDR1 and CDR2: MNHNY, SVGAGI (reference sequence). This CDR3 is 11 amino acids long. V lost 7 bases, J lost 8 bases, and 1 base stayed unmatched. The CDR3 bases are TGTGCCAGCAAGGGGGCGGGGGAGCTGTTTTTT. As protein: CASKGAGELFF.

The V and J genes are TRBV6-1 and TRBJ2-7; a possible D gene is TRBD1 (6 bases). V was clipped by 3 bases and J by 0 bases, with 15 bases between them. The germline CDR1 and CDR2 sequences are MNHNS and SASEGT. The CDR3 sequence is 16 residues long. CDR3 amino acids: CASSDYRTESSYEQYF. The CDR3 region has the DNA TGTGCCAGCAGTGACTACCGGACAGAGTCCTCCTACGAGCAGTACTTC.

The chain links TRBV19 to TRBJ1-4; D is ambiguous. The CDR3 has 15 amino acids. Trimming removed 5 bases at V and 0 bases at J, with 10 bases between. Germline V gives CDR1 LNHDA, CDR2 SQIVND (reference sequence). CDR3 in amino acids: CASSVIQATNEKLFF. DNA for the CDR3: TGTGCCAGTAGTGTGATCCAGGCAACTAATGAAAAACTGTTTTTT. The full variable domain, with the rest looked up from reference TRBV19 and TRBJ1-4, is DGGITQSPKYLFRKEGQNVTLSCEQNLNHDAMYWYRQDPGQGLRLIYYSQIVNDFQKGDIAEGYSVSREKKESFPLTVTSAQKNPTAFYLCASSVIQATNEKLFFGSGTQLSVL.

The rearrangement joins TRBV19 to TRBJ1-1; no clear D. Germline CDR1 LNHDA, CDR2 SQIVND (reference sequence). There are 15 residues in the CDR3. V dropped 6 bases and J dropped 6 bases, with 20 bases sitting between them. CDR3 sequence reads: CASRRVEGSAPEAFF. The CDR3 bases are TGTGCCAGTAGAAGGGTGGAGGGATCGGCCCCTGAAGCTTTCTTT.

V and J are TRBV27 and TRBJ1-1; D is unresolved. Germline CDR1 is MNHEY and CDR2 is SMNVEV (reference sequence). This CDR3 is 14 amino acids long. V was clipped by 3 bases and J by 4 bases, with 12 bases between them. The CDR3 protein is CASSLNPAGTEAFF. DNA of the CDR3: TGTGCCAGCAGTTTGAACCCGGCGGGCACTGAAGCTTTCTTT.

The CDR3 coding sequence is TGTGCCAGCAGCGCAGCCCCCCAAGAGACCCAGTACTTC. As protein: CASSAAPQETQYF. The chain links TRBV9 to TRBJ2-5; D call uncertain. The CDR3 sequence is 13 residues long. V lost 3 bases and J 1 base, leaving 7 bases between the germline ends. CDR1 and CDR2 from the germline V gene are SGDLS and YYNGEE. Variable domain in full (rest from reference TRBV9 and TRBJ2-5): DSGVTQTPKHLITATGQRVTLRCSPRSGDLSVYWYQQSLDQGLQFLIQYYNGEERAKGNILERFSAQQFPDLHSELNLSSLELGDSALYFCASSAAPQETQYFGPGTRLLVL.

The chain uses TRBV4-2 and TRBJ2-7, with 16 bases that match TRBD2. The V gene end was trimmed by 1 base and the J gene end by 0 bases; junction bases not matched to a gene: 9. Germline V gives CDR1 LGHNA, CDR2 YNFKEQ. CDR3 length equals 20 residues. This CDR3 reads CASSQGRGLAGGPSSYEQYF. The CDR3 nucleotides are TGTGCCAGCAGCCAAGGCCGGGGACTAGCGGGAGGGCCAAGCTCCTACGAGCAGTACTTC.